Following are 21 T cell receptor beta chains from one sample sequenced in a study of response to subunit inactivated influenza vaccine. Each CDR3 protein is one row after TCRdb ran MiXCR on the RT-PCR reads. Of 700,000 to 800,000 distinct CDR3 sequences listed, roughly 18% were seen once; the top ten hold approximately 11%. Material: PBMCs from blood, obtained approximately 5 days after vaccination. The source of these receptors is a man aged 45-60 years who received an inactivated influenza vaccine.

The CDR3 sequence is CASSFRGNNQPQHF. The CDR3 DNA follows: TGTGCCAGCAGCTTTCGGGGCAACAATCAGCCCCAGCATTTT. V gene TRBV5-6 combines with J gene TRBJ1-5, with D possibly matching TRBD1 (5 bases). Trimming took off 2 bases at V and 3 bases at J, with 9 bases between the two ends. CDR3 size: 14 residues. Germline values: CDR1 SGHDT, CDR2 YYEEEE.

The chain links TRBV20-1 to TRBJ1-5; 8 bases are a match to TRBD1. V lost 2 bases and J lost 2; bases outside the gene matches: 5. The germline CDR1 and CDR2 sequences are DFQATT and SNEGSKA (reference sequence). This CDR3 spans 15 amino acids. Here the CDR3 reads CSARRTGTRNQPQHF. The CDR3 DNA is TGCAGTGCTAGACGGACAGGGACCCGCAATCAGCCCCAGCATTTT.

The sample holds a few counts of this clonotype. V gene TRBV28 combines with J gene TRBJ2-1; 15 nucleotides align to TRBD2. The ends lost 4 bases at V and 12 bases at J; junction bases unmatched: 13. The CDR3 runs to 17 residues. CDR1 and CDR2 (germline): MDHEN, SYDVKM. CDR3 in DNA: TGTGCCAGCAGTTACAGTACCGGGACTAGCGGGAGGAATCGGCAGTTCTTC. This sequence encodes CASSYSTGTSGRNRQFF.

The chain employs TRBV20-1 and TRBJ2-1; TRBD2 aligns across 15 bases. The CDR3 is 16 amino acids. CDR1 and CDR2 from the germline V gene are DFQATT and SNEGSKA (reference sequence). V shed 1 base, J shed 8 bases, and the junction held 6 bases outside the gene matches. In nucleotides, the CDR3 is TGCAGTGCTAGAGTACCCGGGACTAGCGGGAGGTATGAGCAGTTCTTC. Translated, it gives CSARVPGTSGRYEQFF.

This clonotype was counted only a few times. The chain couples TRBV24-1 to TRBJ2-1, with TRBD1 as a possible D gene (7 bases). V lost 2 bases, J lost 4 bases, and 14 bases lay in between. From germline, CDR1 is KGHDR and CDR2 SFDVKD. This CDR3 has 16 residues. This CDR3 is CATSDSQGGRYNEQFF. The CDR3 bases are TGTGCCACCAGTGATTCTCAGGGGGGAAGATACAATGAGCAGTTCTTC.

V and J are TRBV7-9 and TRBJ1-4, with unresolved D. The germline V and J ends were trimmed by 4 bases and 5 bases, with 17 bases remaining between them. Germline V gene lookup returns CDR1 SEHNR and CDR2 FQNEAQ (reference sequence). The CDR3 is 16 residues long. The CDR3 sequence is CASSWSGIDGNEKLFF. The CDR3 DNA reads TGTGCCAGCAGCTGGAGTGGGATCGATGGAAATGAAAAACTGTTTTTT.

This clonotype turned up a few times. The chain uses TRBV10-3 and TRBJ2-1; D perhaps matches TRBD2 (6 bases). V shed 2 bases and J shed 1 base, with 15 bases lying between them. Germline V gene data show CDR1 as ENHRY and CDR2 as SYGVKD. CDR3 length: 17 amino acids. CDR3 sequence (DNA): TGTGCCATCAGTGAGCCCGGAGGGGCATCTTCCTACAATGAGCAGTTCTTC. Protein sequence: CAISEPGGASSYNEQFF.

The rearrangement uses TRBV29-1 and TRBJ2-3; D possibly corresponds to TRBD1 (6 bases). The CDR3 is made up of 11 amino acids. Germline V gene sequence: CDR1 SQVTM, CDR2 ANQGSEA. V was trimmed by 5 bases and J by 9 bases, leaving 12 bases between them. Here the CDR3 DNA reads TGCAGCGTTCCCCTCAGGGGCACGCAGTATTTT. The encoded protein is CSVPLRGTQYF.

This clonotype was detected only a few times. Here the CDR3 DNA reads TGTGCCAGCACCCGGGACAGGGCATACACTGAAGCTTTCTTT. Amino acid sequence: CASTRDRAYTEAFF. The rearrangement uses TRBV7-9 and TRBJ1-1, with 9 bases that match TRBD1. The V and J ends lost 7 bases and 3 bases, in that order; junction bases with no gene match: 6. CDR1 and CDR2 (germline): SEHNR, FQNEAQ (reference sequence). This CDR3 region has 14 residues.

This clonotype was counted a few times. This chain connects TRBV15 to TRBJ2-1; TRBD2 matches at 13 bases. Germline CDR1 reads LNHNV; CDR2 reads YYDKDF (reference sequence). Trimming at V came to 3 bases and at J to 8 bases, leaving 7 bases not matched to a gene. CDR3 length: 16 amino acids. CDR3 sequence reads: CATSSNTGLAGHEQFF. The DNA for the CDR3 is TGTGCCACCAGCAGTAACACGGGACTAGCGGGGCATGAGCAGTTCTTC.

This clonotype was picked up many times. This chain uses TRBV12-3 or TRBV12-4 with TRBJ1-4; 8 positions match TRBD1. After removal of 6 bases from V and 10 bases from J, the junction contained 10 bases not matched to a gene. The CDR3 loop spans 14 amino acids. CDR3 sequence (DNA): TGTGCCAGCAGACAACAGGGGGATAGAGGAAAACTGTTTTTT. Protein sequence: CASRQQGDRGKLFF.

Only a few counts were recorded for this clonotype. The J gene is TRBJ2-5, the V gene TRBV20-1, with D possibly matching TRBD2 (6 bases). In germline, CDR1 is DFQATT, CDR2 SNEGSKA (reference sequence). Trimming left V 3 bases short and J 7 bases short, with 9 bases between. This CDR3 has 11 amino acids. CDR3: CSASLGGTQYF. The CDR3 DNA reads TGCAGTGCTAGTCTGGGGGGGACCCAGTACTTC.

The table lists this clonotype with a few counts. This chain links TRBV29-1 with TRBJ1-1; D unresolved. The ends were cut back, 7 bases at V and 0 bases at J, with 12 bases in the middle. CDR1 is SQVTM, CDR2 ANQGSEA, per germline. CDR3 length: 13 residues. CDR3 sequence reads: CSEREPMNTEAFF. The CDR3 nucleotides are TGCAGCGAGAGGGAGCCGATGAACACTGAAGCTTTCTTT. The whole variable domain, filled in from reference TRBV29-1 and TRBJ1-1, reads SAVISQKPSRDICQRGTSLTIQCQVDSQVTMMFWYRQQPGQSLTLIATANQGSEATYESGFVIDKFPISRPNLTFSTLTVSNMSPEDSSIYLCSEREPMNTEAFFGQGTRLTVV.

This clonotype came up many times. The rearrangement uses TRBV4-1 and TRBJ1-5; D gene unclear. CDR1 MGHRA and CDR2 YSYEKL come from the germline V gene. CDR3 length equals 14 residues. V was pared by 1 base and J by 1 base, with 5 bases between. As DNA, the CDR3 is TGCGCCAGCAGCCAAGGACACAGCAATCAGCCCCAGCATTTT. Its translation is CASSQGHSNQPQHF.

This sequence joins TRBV6-1 and TRBJ1-1; D remains ambiguous. Germline CDR1 and CDR2: MNHNS and SASEGT. The CDR3 totals 15 residues. With 6 bases removed from V and 1 base from J, the gap between germline ends came to 15 bases. Written as DNA, the CDR3 is TGTGCCAGCAGGAAGCCCACTGACGGGAACACTGAAGCTTTCTTT. This gives the protein CASRKPTDGNTEAFF.

This clonotype showed up many times. This rearrangement joins TRBV12-3 or TRBV12-4 to TRBJ2-5, with D unclear. The length of the CDR3 is 14 residues. The ends were cut back, 1 base at V and 5 bases at J, with 11 bases in the middle. In DNA, the CDR3 is TGTGCCAGCAGTTTAGGGTTAGCTCGGGAGACCCAGTACTTC. It specifies CASSLGLARETQYF.

This clonotype was detected a few times. CDR3: CASSLGQGRFPETQYF. The CDR3 DNA sequence: TGTGCCAGCAGTTTAGGACAGGGGCGATTCCCTGAGACCCAGTACTTC. This chain connects TRBV27 to TRBJ2-5; 9 nucleotides align to TRBD1. The CDR3 extends over 16 amino acids. CDR1 MNHEY and CDR2 SMNVEV come from the germline V gene (reference sequence). Germline trimming cut 2 bases from V and 5 bases from J; bases unmatched to any gene: 9.

In its sample, this clonotype was seen a few times. This chain uses TRBV7-2 with TRBJ2-2; 8 bases are a match to TRBD2. V was clipped by 0 bases and J by 3 bases; unmatched bases: 3. The CDR3 sequence is 16 residues long. From germline, CDR1 is SGHTA and CDR2 FQGNSA. The CDR3, as DNA: TGTGCCAGCAGCTTAGCGGGCGGGAGGTACACCGGGGAGCTGTTTTTT. This codes for CASSLAGGRYTGELFF.

Many counts were recorded for this clonotype. The chain has TRBV6-5 and TRBJ2-7; 8 bases are shared with TRBD1. The V and J ends lost 6 bases and 2 bases, in that order; junction bases with no gene match: 6. This CDR3 region has 14 residues. The germline V gene has CDR1 MNHEY and CDR2 SVGAGI. The CDR3 bases are TGTGCCAGCAGCTCAAGGACAGGGACCTACGAGCAGTACTTC. This translates into CASSSRTGTYEQYF.

CDR3 sequence (DNA): TGTGCCACCAGTGATTTCTGCTTTAACCTAGCGGGGGGTGTATTTGGCGCAGATACGCAGTATTTT. Translated, it gives CATSDFCFNLAGGVFGADTQYF. The chain carries TRBV24-1 and TRBJ2-3; 11 nucleotides match TRBD2. The trim removed 1 base at V and 4 bases at J, leaving 21 bases unmatched. CDR1 and CDR2 from the germline V gene are KGHDR and SFDVKD. The CDR3 has 22 amino acids.

This clonotype was seen a handful of times. V is TRBV7-2 and J is TRBJ2-3, with a possible D match to TRBD2 (6 bases). V was pared by 4 bases and J by 8 bases, with 16 bases between. Per germline, CDR1 SGHTA and CDR2 FQGNSA. The CDR3 extends over 14 amino acids. The CDR3: CASSSRLDPGTQYF. CDR3 sequence (DNA): TGTGCCAGCAGCTCCAGACTAGACCCGGGTACGCAGTATTTT.